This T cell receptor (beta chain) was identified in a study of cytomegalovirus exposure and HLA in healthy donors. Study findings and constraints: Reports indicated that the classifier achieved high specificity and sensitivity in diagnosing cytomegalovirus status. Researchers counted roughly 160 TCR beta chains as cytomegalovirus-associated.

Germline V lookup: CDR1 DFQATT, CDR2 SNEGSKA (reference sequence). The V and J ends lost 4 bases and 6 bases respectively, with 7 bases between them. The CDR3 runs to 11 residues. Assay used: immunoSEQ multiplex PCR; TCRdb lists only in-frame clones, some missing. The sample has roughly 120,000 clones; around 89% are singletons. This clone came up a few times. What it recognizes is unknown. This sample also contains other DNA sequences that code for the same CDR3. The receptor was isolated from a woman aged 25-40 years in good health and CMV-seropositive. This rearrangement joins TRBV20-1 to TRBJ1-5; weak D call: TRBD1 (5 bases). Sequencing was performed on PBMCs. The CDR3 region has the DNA TGCAGTGCTACCGGGGGTCAGCCCCAGCATTTT. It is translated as CSATGGQPQHF.